This T cell receptor (beta chain) was captured in a study of monozygotic twins with inflammatory bowel disease (dated by TCRdb to the late 2010s). With regard to the full study: The complete study included 30 or so monozygotic twin pairs: 19 IBD-discordant Danish pairs and nine German pairs, of which four were IBD-concordant and five were IBD-discordant. Within discordant pairs, disease-associated traits were sought mainly by comparing IBD patients with their genetically identical healthy co-twins. Each individual had, on average, about 151 000 unique TCRalpha sequences and 181 000 unique TCRbeta sequences available for analysis. Broad study findings and their caveats: Fewer clonotypes were shared with other individuals by IBD patients than by healthy twins, most markedly in patients showing signs of disease activity. Background noise and inter-individual variability may have been introduced into the repertoires by the differing immunosuppressive treatments among patients. IBD patients had lower TCRbeta repertoire diversity, measured by the inverse Simpson index, than their healthy co-twins. Repertoire similarity did not differ between concordant and discordant twins, possibly due to limited statistical power. The results gave no support for a single strong signal or clonotype linked to IBD. Different T cell subtypes could not be distinguished in the analysis.

Looking up the germline V gene yields CDR1 SGHRS and CDR2 YFSETQ. The CDR3 spans 15 residues, from the cysteine through the phenylalanine. No DNA is listed. The library was prepared using 5' RACE. Preparation of each TCR library used around 3.5 ug of total RNA. For each sample, cDNA synthesis with SMARTScribe reverse transcriptase was split into eight separate reactions. During cDNA synthesis, template switching introduced unique molecular identifiers that contained a 6-nucleotide sample barcode. Two nested PCRs of 16 and 9 cycles amplified the TCRalpha and TCRbeta cDNA, and bead purification followed each PCR. Before amplification, cDNA was treated with uracil DNA-glycosylase and purified using the QIAquick PCR purification kit. The second PCR was the step at which Illumina TruSeq-compatible adapters and sample-specific barcodes were added. Library quality and concentration were checked on TapeStation and Qubit, and libraries were pooled at approximately 4.7 ng each. The pooled libraries were sequenced with 2 x 100 bp reads and custom sequencing primers on an Illumina HiSeq2500 single-index Rapid Run. Concerning the study's data processing: UMI-based consensus assembly with MiGEC version 1.2.6 was used to correct PCR and sequencing errors. MiXCR version 2.1.1 handled V(D)J alignment, clonotype assembly and CDR3 extraction. To normalise gene usage, clonotype sharing and MAIT/NKT TCR abundance, the top 1000, 10 000 and 20 000 clonotypes in each sample were analysed. Diversity was computed as the inverse Simpson index with the vegan R package after downsampling to 27 000 UMIs. Statistical testing used paired Mann-Whitney U tests on the discordant twin pairs and applied Benjamini-Hochberg correction for multiple testing. TCRdb reprocessed the sequencing reads and holds a single record per CDR3 protein sequence, with no DNA. The V and J calls, along with clone size, are taken from TCRdb and not from the paper's own processing. This sample's listing comprises approximately 300,000 distinct CDR3 sequences. Over 5% of the sample rests with the top ten.

From each donor, a roughly 2.5 ml peripheral blood sample was drawn into PAXgene tubes and stored at -80 degrees C. Without T cell sorting, total RNA was isolated from whole blood using the PAXgene blood miRNA kit on an automated QIAcube. Deep TCRalpha and TCRbeta repertoire profiling with unique molecular barcoding was performed on peripheral blood of monozygotic twin pairs concordant or discordant for inflammatory bowel disease. Smoking habits were recorded for all twin pairs, and each individual was classified as a current, former or never smoker. On this clonotype: Its cognate antigen has yet to be identified.

Source material: blood. The sequence came from a human donor with ulcerative colitis or Crohn's disease, or a healthy co-twin of an affected twin (not recorded which). The V and J genes are TRBV5-1 and TRBJ2-2. The CDR3 reads CASSLAPANTGELFF.